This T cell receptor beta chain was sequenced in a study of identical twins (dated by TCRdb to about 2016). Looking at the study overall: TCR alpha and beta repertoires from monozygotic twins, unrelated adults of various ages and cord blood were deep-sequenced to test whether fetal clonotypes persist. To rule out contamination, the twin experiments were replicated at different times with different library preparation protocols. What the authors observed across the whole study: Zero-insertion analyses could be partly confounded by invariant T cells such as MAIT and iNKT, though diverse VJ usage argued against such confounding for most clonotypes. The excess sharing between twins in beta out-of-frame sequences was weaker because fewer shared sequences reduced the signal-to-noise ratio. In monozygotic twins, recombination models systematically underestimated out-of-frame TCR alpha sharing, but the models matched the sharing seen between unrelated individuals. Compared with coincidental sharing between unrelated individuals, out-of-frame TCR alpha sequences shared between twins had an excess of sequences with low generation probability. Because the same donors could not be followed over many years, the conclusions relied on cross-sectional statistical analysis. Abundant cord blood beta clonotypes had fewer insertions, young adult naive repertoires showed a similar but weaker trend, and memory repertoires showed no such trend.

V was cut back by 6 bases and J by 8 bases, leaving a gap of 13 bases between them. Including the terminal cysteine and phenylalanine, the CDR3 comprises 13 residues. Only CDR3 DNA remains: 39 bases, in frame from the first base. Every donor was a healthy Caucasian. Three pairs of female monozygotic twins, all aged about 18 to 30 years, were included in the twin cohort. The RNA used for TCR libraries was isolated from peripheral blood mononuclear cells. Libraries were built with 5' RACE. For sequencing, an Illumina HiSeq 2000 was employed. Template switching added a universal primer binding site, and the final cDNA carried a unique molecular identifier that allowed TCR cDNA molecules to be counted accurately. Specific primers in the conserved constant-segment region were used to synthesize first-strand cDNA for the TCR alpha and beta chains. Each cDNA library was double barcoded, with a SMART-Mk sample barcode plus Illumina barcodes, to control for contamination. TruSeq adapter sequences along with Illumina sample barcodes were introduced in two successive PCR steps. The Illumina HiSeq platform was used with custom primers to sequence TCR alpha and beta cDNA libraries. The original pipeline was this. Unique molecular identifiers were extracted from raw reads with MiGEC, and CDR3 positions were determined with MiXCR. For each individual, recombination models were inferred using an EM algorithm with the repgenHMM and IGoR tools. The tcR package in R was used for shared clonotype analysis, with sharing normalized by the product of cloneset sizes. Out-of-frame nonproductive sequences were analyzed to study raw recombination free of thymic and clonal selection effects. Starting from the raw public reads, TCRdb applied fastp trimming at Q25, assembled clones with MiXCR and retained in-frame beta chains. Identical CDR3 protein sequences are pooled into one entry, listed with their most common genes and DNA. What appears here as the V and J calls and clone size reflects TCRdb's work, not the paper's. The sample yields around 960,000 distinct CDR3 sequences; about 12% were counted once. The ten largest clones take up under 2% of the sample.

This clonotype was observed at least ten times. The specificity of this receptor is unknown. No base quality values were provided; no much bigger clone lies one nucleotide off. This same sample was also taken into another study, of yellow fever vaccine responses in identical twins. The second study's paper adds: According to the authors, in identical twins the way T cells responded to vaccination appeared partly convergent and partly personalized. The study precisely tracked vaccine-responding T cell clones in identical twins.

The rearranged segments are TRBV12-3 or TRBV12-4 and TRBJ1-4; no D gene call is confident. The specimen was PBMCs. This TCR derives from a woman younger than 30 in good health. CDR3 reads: CASSLSDWEKLFF. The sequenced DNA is TGTGCCAGCAGCTTATCCGATTGGGAAAAACTGTTTTTT.